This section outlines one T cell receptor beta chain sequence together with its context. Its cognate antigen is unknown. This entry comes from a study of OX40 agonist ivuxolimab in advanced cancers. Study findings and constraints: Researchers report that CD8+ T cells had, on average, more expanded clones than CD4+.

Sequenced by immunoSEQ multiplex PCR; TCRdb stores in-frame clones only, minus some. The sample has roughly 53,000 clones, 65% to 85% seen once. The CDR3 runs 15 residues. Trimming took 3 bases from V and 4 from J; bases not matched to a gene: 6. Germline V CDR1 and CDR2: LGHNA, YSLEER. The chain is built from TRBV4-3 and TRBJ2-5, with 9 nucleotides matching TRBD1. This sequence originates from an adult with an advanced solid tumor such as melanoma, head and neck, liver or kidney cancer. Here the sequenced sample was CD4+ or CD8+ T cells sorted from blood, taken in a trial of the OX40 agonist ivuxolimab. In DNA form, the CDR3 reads TGCGCCAGCAGCCAGTATACAGGGGGCGCAGAGACCCAGTACTTC. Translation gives CASSQYTGGAETQYF.